This is a list of T cell receptor beta chains from one sample in a study of T cell repertoires in cytomegalovirus infection. The antigens of these receptors remain unknown. TCRdb used MiXCR to reprocess the reads, holding one entry per CDR3 protein. The sample lists about 50,000 distinct CDR3 sequences, roughly a fifth seen once, with about 80% in the top ten. Sequences were derived from CD8+ T cells from cultured PBMCs, sampled from culture after CMV antigen stimulation. The receptors shown here come from a human donor in good health (CMV status not recorded). Some clones in this sample may be carry-over from other donors' samples. Both conserved end residues are part of each CDR3. D genes are given only for firm matches. Expanded clones get a size class; other rows say once, few or many, or leave the size out.

clone size: -
J gene: TRBJ1-1
V gene: TRBV7-8
D gene: TRBD1
CDR3 protein: CASSTRQGFTEAFF
CDR3 DNA: TGTGCCAGCAGCACCCGACAGGGTTTCACTGAAGCTTTCTTT

clone size: few
J gene: TRBJ1-5
V gene: TRBV4-1
D gene: -
CDR3 protein: CASSPGRQQPQHF
CDR3 DNA: TGCGCCAGCAGCCCAGGAAGACAGCAGCCCCAGCATTTT

clone size: -
J gene: TRBJ2-5
V gene: TRBV12-3/TRBV12-4
D gene: -
CDR3 protein: CASSFQGPETQYF
CDR3 DNA: TGTGCCAGCAGTTTTCAGGGGCCGGAGACCCAGTACTTC

clone size: -
J gene: TRBJ2-1
V gene: TRBV7-9
D gene: TRBD1
CDR3 protein: CASSPGDPGQWAQNEQFF
CDR3 DNA: TGTGCCAGCAGCCCCGGCGATCCGGGACAGTGGGCCCAGAATGAGCAGTTCTTC

clone size: few
J gene: TRBJ2-5
V gene: TRBV7-8
D gene: -
CDR3 protein: CASSTGPPGETQYF
CDR3 DNA: TGTGCCAGCAGCACAGGGCCCCCAGGGGAGACCCAGTACTTC

clone size: -
J gene: TRBJ1-4
V gene: TRBV20-1
D gene: TRBD1
CDR3 protein: CSARDENRDRITTNEKLFF
CDR3 DNA: TGCAGTGCTAGAGATGAGAACCGGGACAGGATAACAACTAATGAAAAACTGTTTTTT

clone size: -
J gene: TRBJ2-3
V gene: TRBV4-1
D gene: -
CDR3 protein: CASSPRQGLTDTQYF
CDR3 DNA: TGCGCCAGCAGCCCCAGACAGGGACTAACAGATACGCAGTATTTT

clone size: -
J gene: TRBJ1-4
V gene: TRBV12-3/TRBV12-4
D gene: TRBD1
CDR3 protein: CASSLDRTGDEKLFF
CDR3 DNA: TGTGCCAGCAGTTTAGACAGGACAGGGGATGAAAAACTGTTTTTT

clone size: many
J gene: TRBJ1-2
V gene: TRBV7-2
D gene: -
CDR3 protein: CASSLGSGQGKVYGYTF
CDR3 DNA: TGTGCCAGCAGCTTAGGATCCGGACAAGGGAAAGTCTATGGCTACACCTTC

clone size: -
J gene: TRBJ2-6
V gene: TRBV7-6
D gene: -
CDR3 protein: CAVLDFFSRANVLTF
CDR3 DNA: TGTGCCGTTCTAGACTTTTTCTCTCGGGCCAACGTCCTGACTTTC

clone size: -
J gene: TRBJ1-1
V gene: TRBV7-2
D gene: -
CDR3 protein: CASSFPGREAFF
CDR3 DNA: TGTGCCAGCAGCTTTCCAGGGCGAGAAGCTTTCTTT

clone size: -
J gene: TRBJ1-3
V gene: TRBV2
D gene: -
CDR3 protein: CASIGGNTIYF
CDR3 DNA: TGTGCCAGCATCGGGGGAAACACCATATATTTT

clone size: few
J gene: TRBJ2-2
V gene: TRBV10-3
D gene: -
CDR3 protein: CAIPGEADTGELFF
CDR3 DNA: TGTGCCATTCCAGGGGAGGCGGACACCGGGGAGCTGTTTTTT

clone size: -
J gene: TRBJ2-3
V gene: TRBV7-9
D gene: TRBD1
CDR3 protein: CASSLPTGGSDTQYF
CDR3 DNA: TGTGCCAGCAGCTTACCGACAGGGGGCTCAGATACGCAGTATTTT

clone size: -
J gene: TRBJ2-2
V gene: TRBV7-9
D gene: -
CDR3 protein: CASSPRTFMGTGELFF
CDR3 DNA: TGTGCCAGCAGCCCTCGGACATTCATGGGCACCGGGGAGCTGTTTTTT

clone size: few
J gene: TRBJ2-5
V gene: TRBV7-2
D gene: -
CDR3 protein: CASSLPSQGRRLEETQYF
CDR3 DNA: TGTGCCAGCAGCTTACCCTCCCAAGGGCGGAGGTTAGAAGAGACCCAGTACTTC

clone size: few
J gene: TRBJ2-3
V gene: TRBV7-3
D gene: TRBD1
CDR3 protein: CASSFTGADTQYF
CDR3 DNA: TGTGCCAGCAGCTTTACAGGGGCAGATACGCAGTATTTT

clone size: few
J gene: TRBJ1-2
V gene: TRBV27
D gene: -
CDR3 protein: CASSNYSISYGYTF
CDR3 DNA: TGTGCCAGCAGTAACTACAGTATTTCCTATGGCTACACCTTC

clone size: few
J gene: TRBJ2-3
V gene: TRBV6-5
D gene: TRBD2
CDR3 protein: CASSSRLAPVLDTQYF
CDR3 DNA: TGTGCCAGCAGTTCCCGACTAGCTCCCGTTCTCGATACGCAGTATTTT

clone size: -
J gene: TRBJ2-7
V gene: TRBV7-9
D gene: TRBD1
CDR3 protein: CASSFKQGVGYEQYF
CDR3 DNA: TGTGCCAGCAGCTTTAAGCAGGGGGTTGGCTACGAGCAGTACTTC

clone size: few
J gene: TRBJ1-1
V gene: TRBV6-2/TRBV6-3
D gene: -
CDR3 protein: CASSYWGAVEAFF
CDR3 DNA: TGTGCCAGCAGTTACTGGGGCGCGGTTGAAGCTTTCTTT

clone size: -
J gene: TRBJ2-7
V gene: TRBV27
D gene: TRBD1
CDR3 protein: CASSFGTVPYEQYF
CDR3 DNA: TGTGCCAGCAGTTTTGGGACAGTACCCTACGAGCAGTACTTC

clone size: -
J gene: TRBJ1-1
V gene: TRBV6-5
D gene: -
CDR3 protein: CASSYEGTNTEAFF
CDR3 DNA: TGTGCCAGCAGTTACGAGGGGACGAACACTGAAGCTTTCTTT

clone size: many
J gene: TRBJ1-2
V gene: TRBV7-2
D gene: -
CDR3 protein: CASSLAGQSNYGYTF
CDR3 DNA: TGTGCCAGCAGCTTAGCTGGGCAGAGCAACTATGGCTACACCTTC

clone size: -
J gene: TRBJ1-1
V gene: TRBV11-2
D gene: -
CDR3 protein: CASSPRTANTEAFF
CDR3 DNA: TGTGCCAGCAGCCCGAGGACAGCGAACACTGAAGCTTTCTTT

clone size: few
J gene: TRBJ2-5
V gene: TRBV20-1
D gene: TRBD2
CDR3 protein: CSATLAGETQYF
CDR3 DNA: TGCAGTGCTACTCTAGCGGGGGAGACCCAGTACTTC

clone size: -
J gene: TRBJ1-1
V gene: TRBV7-6
D gene: -
CDR3 protein: CASSSAGGGSTEAFF
CDR3 DNA: TGTGCCAGCAGCTCCGCTGGGGGAGGGAGCACTGAAGCTTTCTTT

clone size: few
J gene: TRBJ1-3
V gene: TRBV4-1
D gene: -
CDR3 protein: CASSQEDSPGAGNTIYF
CDR3 DNA: TGCGCCAGCAGCCAAGAGGACTCCCCAGGGGCTGGAAACACCATATATTTT

clone size: -
J gene: TRBJ2-3
V gene: TRBV6-6
D gene: -
CDR3 protein: CASSYSPSPTADTQYF
CDR3 DNA: TGTGCCAGCAGTTACTCTCCGAGCCCCACGGCAGATACGCAGTATTTT

clone size: few
J gene: TRBJ2-3
V gene: TRBV11-2
D gene: -
CDR3 protein: CASSSPTDSTDTQYF
CDR3 DNA: TGTGCCAGCAGTTCTCCGACGGATAGCACAGATACGCAGTATTTT

clone size: -
J gene: TRBJ2-3
V gene: TRBV28
D gene: -
CDR3 protein: CASSRRDNTDTQYF
CDR3 DNA: TGTGCCAGCAGCCGCCGGGACAACACAGATACGCAGTATTTT

clone size: few
J gene: TRBJ1-2
V gene: TRBV12-3/TRBV12-4
D gene: -
CDR3 protein: CASSLIGSDGYTF
CDR3 DNA: TGTGCCAGCAGTTTAATAGGGAGCGATGGCTACACCTTC

clone size: few
J gene: TRBJ2-3
V gene: TRBV28
D gene: TRBD1
CDR3 protein: CASSQDRAVDTQYF
CDR3 DNA: TGTGCCAGCAGCCAGGACAGGGCGGTAGATACGCAGTATTTT

clone size: few
J gene: TRBJ2-1
V gene: TRBV12-3/TRBV12-4
D gene: -
CDR3 protein: CASAVGAGNEQFF
CDR3 DNA: TGTGCCAGCGCCGTTGGGGCAGGCAATGAGCAGTTCTTC

clone size: -
J gene: TRBJ2-1
V gene: TRBV7-2
D gene: -
CDR3 protein: CASSWGLSTNEQFF
CDR3 DNA: TGTGCCAGCAGCTGGGGACTGTCAACCAATGAGCAGTTCTTC

clone size: -
J gene: TRBJ1-2
V gene: TRBV7-9
D gene: -
CDR3 protein: CASSLLQRARYGYTF
CDR3 DNA: TGTGCCAGCAGCTTATTGCAGAGGGCTAGGTATGGCTACACCTTC

clone size: -
J gene: TRBJ2-5
V gene: TRBV7-9
D gene: TRBD1
CDR3 protein: CASSRPGQKETQYF
CDR3 DNA: TGTGCCAGCAGCCGACCGGGACAGAAAGAGACCCAGTACTTC

clone size: -
J gene: TRBJ2-1
V gene: TRBV7-8
D gene: -
CDR3 protein: CASSPTHGRGDNEQFF
CDR3 DNA: TGTGCCAGCAGCCCTACCCACGGACGGGGAGACAATGAGCAGTTCTTC

clone size: few
J gene: TRBJ1-4
V gene: TRBV7-9
D gene: -
CDR3 protein: CASSTPGAPNEKLFF
CDR3 DNA: TGTGCCAGCAGCACCCCAGGGGCTCCTAATGAAAAACTGTTTTTT

clone size: -
J gene: TRBJ1-2
V gene: TRBV27
D gene: TRBD1
CDR3 protein: CASSWTGGDYGYTF
CDR3 DNA: TGTGCCAGCAGTTGGACAGGGGGTGACTATGGCTACACCTTC

clone size: many
J gene: TRBJ2-7
V gene: TRBV7-8
D gene: TRBD1
CDR3 protein: CASSRDRRYEQYF
CDR3 DNA: TGTGCCAGCAGTAGGGACAGGCGCTACGAGCAGTACTTC

clone size: -
J gene: TRBJ1-2
V gene: TRBV27
D gene: TRBD1
CDR3 protein: CASSSGRQGGYTF
CDR3 DNA: TGTGCCAGCAGTTCCGGGAGACAGGGAGGCTACACCTTC

clone size: few
J gene: TRBJ2-5
V gene: TRBV25-1
D gene: -
CDR3 protein: CASSVKPETQYF
CDR3 DNA: TGTGCCAGCAGTGTGAAACCAGAGACCCAGTACTTC

clone size: few
J gene: TRBJ1-1
V gene: TRBV29-1
D gene: TRBD1
CDR3 protein: CSVERQGKRNTEAFF
CDR3 DNA: TGCAGCGTTGAACGACAGGGAAAGAGGAACACTGAAGCTTTCTTT

clone size: few
J gene: TRBJ1-1
V gene: TRBV19
D gene: -
CDR3 protein: CASTVHSGGNTEAFF
CDR3 DNA: TGTGCCAGTACGGTACATTCCGGGGGGAACACTGAAGCTTTCTTT

clone size: -
J gene: TRBJ1-4
V gene: TRBV6-2/TRBV6-3
D gene: -
CDR3 protein: CASRSGFNEKLFF
CDR3 DNA: TGTGCCAGCAGATCGGGGTTTAATGAAAAACTGTTTTTT